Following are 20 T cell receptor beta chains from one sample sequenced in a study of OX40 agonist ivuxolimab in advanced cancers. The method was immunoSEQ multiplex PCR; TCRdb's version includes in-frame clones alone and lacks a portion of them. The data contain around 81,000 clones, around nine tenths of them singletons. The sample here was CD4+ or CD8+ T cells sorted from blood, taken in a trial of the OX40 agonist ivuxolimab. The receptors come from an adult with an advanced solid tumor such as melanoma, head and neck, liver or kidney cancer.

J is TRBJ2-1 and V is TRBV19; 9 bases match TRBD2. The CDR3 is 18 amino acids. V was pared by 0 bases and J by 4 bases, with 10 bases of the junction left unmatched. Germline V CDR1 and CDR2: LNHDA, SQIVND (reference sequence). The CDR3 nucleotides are TGTGCCAGTAGTATAGATCCCCCCCTAGCGGGACCGTACAATGAGCAGTTCTTC. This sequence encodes CASSIDPPLAGPYNEQFF.

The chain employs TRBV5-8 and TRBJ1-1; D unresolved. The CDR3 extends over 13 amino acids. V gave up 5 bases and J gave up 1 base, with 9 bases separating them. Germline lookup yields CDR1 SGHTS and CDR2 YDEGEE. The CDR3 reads CASRSTKNTEAFF. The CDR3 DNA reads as TGTGCCAGCAGGTCTACAAAGAACACTGAAGCTTTCTTT. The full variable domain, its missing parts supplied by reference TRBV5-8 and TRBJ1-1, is EAGVTQSPTHLIKTRGQQATLRCSPISGHTSVYWYQQALGLGLQFLLWYDEGEERNRGNFPPRFSGRQFPNYSSELNVNALELEDSALYLCASRSTKNTEAFFGQGTRLTVV.

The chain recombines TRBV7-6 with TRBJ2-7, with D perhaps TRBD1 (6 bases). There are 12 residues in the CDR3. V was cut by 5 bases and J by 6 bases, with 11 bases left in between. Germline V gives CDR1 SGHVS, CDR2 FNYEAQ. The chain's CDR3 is CASSPLGAEQYF. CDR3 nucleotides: TGTGCCAGCAGCCCCCTGGGGGCCGAGCAGTACTTC.

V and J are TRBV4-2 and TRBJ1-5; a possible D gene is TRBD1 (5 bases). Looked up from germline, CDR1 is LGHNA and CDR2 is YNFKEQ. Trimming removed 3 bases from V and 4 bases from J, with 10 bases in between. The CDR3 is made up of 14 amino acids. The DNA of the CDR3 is TGTGCCAGCAGCCATCCGACAGTTAATCAGCCCCAGCATTTT. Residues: CASSHPTVNQPQHF.

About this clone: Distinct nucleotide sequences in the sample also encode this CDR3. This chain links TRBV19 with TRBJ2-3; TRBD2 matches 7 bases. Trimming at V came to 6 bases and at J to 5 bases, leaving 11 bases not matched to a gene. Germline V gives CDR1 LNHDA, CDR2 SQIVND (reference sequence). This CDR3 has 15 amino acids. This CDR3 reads CASSGAGRVLDTQYF. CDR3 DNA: TGTGCCAGTAGCGGAGCGGGAAGGGTACTAGATACGCAGTATTTT.

CDR3 nucleotide sequence: TGTGCCAGCAGTACTAGCGGGACGACAGATACGCAGTATTTT. Translation: CASSTSGTTDTQYF. This chain connects TRBV9 to TRBJ2-3, with TRBD2 matching 10 bases. The CDR3 is 14 residues long. Germline CDR1 and CDR2: SGDLS and YYNGEE. J was trimmed by 3 bases and V by 5 bases; bases with no gene match: 3.

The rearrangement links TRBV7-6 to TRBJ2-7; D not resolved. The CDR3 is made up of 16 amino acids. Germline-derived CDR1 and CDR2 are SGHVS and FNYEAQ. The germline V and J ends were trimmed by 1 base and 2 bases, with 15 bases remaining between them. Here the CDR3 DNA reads TGTGCCAGCAGCTTAGAACCGCAGCCCACCGCCTACGAGCAGTACTTC. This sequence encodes CASSLEPQPTAYEQYF.

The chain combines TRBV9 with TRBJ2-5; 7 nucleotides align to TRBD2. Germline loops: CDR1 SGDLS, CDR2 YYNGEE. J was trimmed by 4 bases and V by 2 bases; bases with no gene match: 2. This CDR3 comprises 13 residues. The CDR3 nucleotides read TGTGCCAGCAGCGTGAGGGAGGGAGAGACCCAGTACTTC. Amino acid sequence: CASSVREGETQYF.

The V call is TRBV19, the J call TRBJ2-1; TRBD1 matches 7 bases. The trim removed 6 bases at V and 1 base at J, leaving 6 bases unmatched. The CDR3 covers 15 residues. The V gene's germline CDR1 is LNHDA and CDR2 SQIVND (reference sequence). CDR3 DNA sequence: TGTGCCAGTAGGTCCGGGACAGAATCCTACAATGAGCAGTTCTTC. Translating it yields CASRSGTESYNEQFF.

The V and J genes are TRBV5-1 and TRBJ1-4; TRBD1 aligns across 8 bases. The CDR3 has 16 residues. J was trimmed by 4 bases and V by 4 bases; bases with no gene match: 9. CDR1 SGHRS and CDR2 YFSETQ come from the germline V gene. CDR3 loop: CASSSSGTGNNEKLFF. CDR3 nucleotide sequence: TGCGCCAGCAGCAGCTCCGGGACAGGCAATAATGAAAAACTGTTTTTT.

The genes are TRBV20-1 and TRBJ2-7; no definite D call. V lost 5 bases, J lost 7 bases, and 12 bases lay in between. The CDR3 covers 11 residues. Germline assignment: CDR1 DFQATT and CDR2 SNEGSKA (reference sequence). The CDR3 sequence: CSASGPREQYF. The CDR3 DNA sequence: TGCAGTGCTTCGGGCCCCCGTGAGCAGTACTTC.

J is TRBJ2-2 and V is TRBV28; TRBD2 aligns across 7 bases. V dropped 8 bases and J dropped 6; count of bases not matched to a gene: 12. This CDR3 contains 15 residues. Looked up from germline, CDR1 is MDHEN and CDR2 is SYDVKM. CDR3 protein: CASPKAAGVPGELFF. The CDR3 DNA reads TGTGCCAGCCCTAAGGCGGCGGGAGTCCCCGGGGAGCTGTTTTTT.

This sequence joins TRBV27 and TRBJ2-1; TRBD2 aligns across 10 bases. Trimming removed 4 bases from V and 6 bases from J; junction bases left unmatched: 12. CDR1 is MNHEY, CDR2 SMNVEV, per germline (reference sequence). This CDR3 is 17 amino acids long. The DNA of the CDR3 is TGTGCCAGCAGTTACTCGAGGGTTCTAGCGGGGGCCAATGAGCAGTTCTTC. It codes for CASSYSRVLAGANEQFF.

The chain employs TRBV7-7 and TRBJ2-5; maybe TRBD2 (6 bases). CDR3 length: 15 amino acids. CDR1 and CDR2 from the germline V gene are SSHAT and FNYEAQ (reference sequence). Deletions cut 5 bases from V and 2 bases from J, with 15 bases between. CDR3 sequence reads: CASSPWDFSQETQYF. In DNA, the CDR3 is TGTGCCAGCAGCCCTTGGGACTTTTCTCAAGAGACCCAGTACTTC. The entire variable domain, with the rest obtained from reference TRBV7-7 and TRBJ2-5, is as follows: GAGVSQSPRYKVTKRGQDVTLRCDPISSHATLYWYQQALGQGPEFLTYFNYEAQPDKSGLPSDRFSAERPEGSISTLTIQRTEQRDSAMYRCASSPWDFSQETQYFGPGTRLLVL.

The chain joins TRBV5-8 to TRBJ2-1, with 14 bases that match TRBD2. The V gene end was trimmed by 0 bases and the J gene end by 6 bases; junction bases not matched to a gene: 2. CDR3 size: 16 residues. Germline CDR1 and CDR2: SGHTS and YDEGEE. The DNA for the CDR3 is TGTGCCAGCAGCTTGGCGGGACTAGCGGGAGTCAATGAGCAGTTCTTC. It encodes CASSLAGLAGVNEQFF.

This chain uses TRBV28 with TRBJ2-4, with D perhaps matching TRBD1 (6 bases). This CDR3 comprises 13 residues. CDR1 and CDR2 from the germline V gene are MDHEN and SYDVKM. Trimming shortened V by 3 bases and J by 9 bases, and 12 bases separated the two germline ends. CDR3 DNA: TGTGCCAGCAGTTTTCAGGGGCGAAGCATTCAGTACTTC. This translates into CASSFQGRSIQYF.

This CDR3 is CASSLQHLSGANVLTF. The DNA of the CDR3 is TGTGCCAGCAGCTTACAACACCTCTCTGGGGCCAACGTCCTGACTTTC. V usage is TRBV7-2 and J usage is TRBJ2-6; D remains ambiguous. Trimming took 2 bases from V and 0 from J, leaving 8 bases between them. The CDR3 has 16 residues. The germline gives CDR1 SGHTA, CDR2 FQGNSA.

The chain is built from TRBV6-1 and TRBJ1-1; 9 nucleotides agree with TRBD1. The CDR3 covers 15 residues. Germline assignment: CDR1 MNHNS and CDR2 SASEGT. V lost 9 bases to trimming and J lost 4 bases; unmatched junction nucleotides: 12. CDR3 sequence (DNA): TGTGCCAGTCAAATGATAACAGGGGGCCGCACTGAAGCTTTCTTT. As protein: CASQMITGGRTEAFF.

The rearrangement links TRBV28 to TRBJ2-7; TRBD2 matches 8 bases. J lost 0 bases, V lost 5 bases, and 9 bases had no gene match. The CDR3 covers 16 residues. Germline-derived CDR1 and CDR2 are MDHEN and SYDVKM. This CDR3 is CASSTRGGTNSYEQYF. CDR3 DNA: TGTGCCAGCAGTACCCGGGGGGGGACAAACTCCTACGAGCAGTACTTC. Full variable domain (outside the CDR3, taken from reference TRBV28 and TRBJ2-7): DVKVTQSSRYLVKRTGEKVFLECVQDMDHENMFWYRQDPGLGLRLIYFSYDVKMKEKGDIPEGYSVSREKKERFSLILESASTNQTSMYLCASSTRGGTNSYEQYFGPGTRLTVT.

The DNA for the CDR3 is TGTGCCAGCACAGCTGACCAGGGGAACAATCAGCCCCAGCATTTT. Residues: CASTADQGNNQPQHF. The chain has TRBV19 and TRBJ1-5, with a weak D call TRBD1 (6 bases). CDR1 is LNHDA and CDR2 is SQIVND in the germline V gene (reference sequence). V was pared by 9 bases and J by 3 bases, with 18 bases between. The CDR3 has 15 residues.